This T cell receptor beta chain was obtained from a study of PD-1 blockade in classical Hodgkin lymphoma. Comment on this clone: The target antigen is unknown.

The time point here: cycle 4 day 1 (C4D1), after more than five weeks of nivolumab. Relapse was seen in all patients after autologous stem cell transplantation, and brentuximab vedotin exposure was variable. The CDR3 loop spans 13 amino acids. Germline V gives CDR1 LNHDA, CDR2 SQIVND (reference sequence). Trimming removed 3 bases at V and 8 bases at J, with 13 bases between. General study findings and limits: Some patients began nivolumab under 1 year after ASCT. These patients were excluded from later analyses. The study reported lower baseline TCR diversity in newly diagnosed patients than in healthy donors. Sources of repertoire differences remain undefined, possibly disease activity or prior therapy. While CD8+ TCR diversity did not rise significantly by C4D1, CD4+ TCR diversity did.

The repertoire was sequenced with immunoSEQ multiplex PCR; TCRdb's copy has only in-frame clones and lacks some. In the table there are over 6,500 clones, around four fifths of which are singletons. The clonotype originates from a human donor with classical Hodgkin lymphoma. The J gene is TRBJ1-1, the V gene TRBV19; D is unclear. This specimen was peripheral blood mononuclear cells (PBMCs), taken before the fourth cycle of nivolumab. The CDR3, as DNA: TGTGCCAGTAGTATGGGGTCCCGGTCAGAAGCTTTCTTT. Protein sequence: CASSMGSRSEAFF.